The source of this T cell receptor (beta chain) is a study of blood T cell repertoires in COVID-19. Study details: The analysed material was cDNA or gDNA that came from T cells, B-cell-depleted T cells, or PBMCs.

In the authors' workflow: Estimates of nucleated cell counts were drawn from the amplification of reference gene primers. The repertoire was sequenced with immunoSEQ multiplex PCR; TCRdb's copy has only in-frame clones and lacks some. V and J calls and clone size are as listed in that table; D and trimming were resolved from the DNA. Here the sample spans about 170,000 clones, roughly 90% being singletons. The germline CDR1 and CDR2 sequences are LNHDA and SQIVND (reference sequence). The V end was cut by 6 bases, the J end by 2 bases, with 13 bases between. This CDR3 region has 14 residues. Seattle enrolled patients during active infection and tracked them longitudinally.

The V gene is TRBV19, the J gene TRBJ1-1, with D perhaps TRBD1 (5 bases). The TCR sequence derives from a man aged 25 to 40 with COVID-19, enrolled during active disease. The sample comprised peripheral blood. The CDR3 DNA sequence: TGTGCCAGTAGACAGGAAACAAGCAACACTGAAGCTTTCTTT. Protein sequence: CASRQETSNTEAFF.